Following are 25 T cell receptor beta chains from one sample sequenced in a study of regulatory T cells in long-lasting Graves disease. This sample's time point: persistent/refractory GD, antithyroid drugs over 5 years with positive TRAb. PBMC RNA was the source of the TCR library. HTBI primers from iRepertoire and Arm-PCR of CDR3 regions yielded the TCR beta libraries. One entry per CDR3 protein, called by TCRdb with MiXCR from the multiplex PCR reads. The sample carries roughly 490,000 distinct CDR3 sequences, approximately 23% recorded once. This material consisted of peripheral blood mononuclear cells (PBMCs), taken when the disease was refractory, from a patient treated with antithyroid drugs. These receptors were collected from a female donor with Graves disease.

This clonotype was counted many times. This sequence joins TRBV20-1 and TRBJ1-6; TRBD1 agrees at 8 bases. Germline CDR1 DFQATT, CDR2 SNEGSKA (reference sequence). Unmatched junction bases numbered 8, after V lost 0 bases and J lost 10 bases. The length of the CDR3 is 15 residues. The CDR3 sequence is CSARDRRTGNSPLHF. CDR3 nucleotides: TGCAGTGCTAGAGATCGGCGGACAGGGAACTCACCCCTCCACTTT.

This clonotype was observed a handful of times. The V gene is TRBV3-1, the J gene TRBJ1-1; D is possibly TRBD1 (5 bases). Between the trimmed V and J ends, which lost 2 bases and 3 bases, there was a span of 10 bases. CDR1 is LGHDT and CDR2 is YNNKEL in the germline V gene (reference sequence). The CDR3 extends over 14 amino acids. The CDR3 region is CASSQQGRDTEAFF. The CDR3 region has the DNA TGTGCCAGCAGCCAACAGGGTAGGGACACTGAAGCTTTCTTT.

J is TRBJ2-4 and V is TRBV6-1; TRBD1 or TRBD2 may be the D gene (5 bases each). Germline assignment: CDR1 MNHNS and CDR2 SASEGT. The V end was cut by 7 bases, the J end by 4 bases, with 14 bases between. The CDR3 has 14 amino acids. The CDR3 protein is CASKGTTLKNIQYF. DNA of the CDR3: TGTGCCAGCAAGGGGACGACCTTAAAAAACATTCAGTACTTC.

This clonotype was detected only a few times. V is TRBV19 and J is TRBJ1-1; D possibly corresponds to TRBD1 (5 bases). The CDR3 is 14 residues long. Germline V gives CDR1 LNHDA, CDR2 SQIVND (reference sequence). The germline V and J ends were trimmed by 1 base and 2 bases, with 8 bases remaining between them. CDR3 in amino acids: CASSIAGGNTEAFF. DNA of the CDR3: TGTGCCAGTAGTATAGCCGGGGGAAACACTGAAGCTTTCTTT.

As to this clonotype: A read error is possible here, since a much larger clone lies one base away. The CDR3 bases are TGTGCCAGCAGCCCCGACAACACTGAAGCTTTCTTT. This sequence encodes CASSPDNTEAFF. The V gene is TRBV6-1, the J gene TRBJ1-1; D is ambiguous. The V gene lost 6 bases and the J gene lost 2 bases, with 7 bases spanning the gap. CDR3 size: 12 residues. The germline V gene has CDR1 MNHNS and CDR2 SASEGT.

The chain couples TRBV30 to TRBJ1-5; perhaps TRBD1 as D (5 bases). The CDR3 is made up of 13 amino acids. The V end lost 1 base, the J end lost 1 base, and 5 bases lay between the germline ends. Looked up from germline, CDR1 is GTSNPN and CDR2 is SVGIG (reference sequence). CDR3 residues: CAWSGDSNQPQHF. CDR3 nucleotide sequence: TGTGCCTGGAGTGGGGACAGCAATCAGCCCCAGCATTTT.

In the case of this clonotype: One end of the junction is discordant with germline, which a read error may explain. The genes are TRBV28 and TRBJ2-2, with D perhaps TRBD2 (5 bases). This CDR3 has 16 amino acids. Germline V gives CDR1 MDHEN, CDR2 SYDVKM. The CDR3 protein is CASSRIRNLGTGKLFF. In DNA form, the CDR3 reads TGTGCCAGCAGTCGGATAAGGAATTTGGGCACCGGGAAGCTGTTTTTT.

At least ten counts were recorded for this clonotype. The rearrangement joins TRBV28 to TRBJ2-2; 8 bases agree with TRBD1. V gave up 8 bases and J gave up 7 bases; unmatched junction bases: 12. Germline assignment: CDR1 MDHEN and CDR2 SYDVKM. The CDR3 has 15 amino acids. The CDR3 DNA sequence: TGTGCCAGCGGAGGGGCAGGGGGCGCGGACGGGGAGCTGTTTTTT. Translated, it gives CASGGAGGADGELFF.

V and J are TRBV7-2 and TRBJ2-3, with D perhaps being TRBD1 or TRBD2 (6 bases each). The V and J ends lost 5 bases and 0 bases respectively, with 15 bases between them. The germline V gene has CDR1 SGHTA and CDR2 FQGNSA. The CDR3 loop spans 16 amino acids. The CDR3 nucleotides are TGTGCCAGCAGCCTGATCGGGGGCGCAAGCACAGATACGCAGTATTTT. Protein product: CASSLIGGASTDTQYF. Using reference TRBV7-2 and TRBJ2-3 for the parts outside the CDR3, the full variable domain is GAGVSQSPSNKVTEKGKDVELRCDPISGHTALYWYRQSLGQGLEFLIYFQGNSAPDKSGLPSDRFSAERTGGSVSTLTIQRTQQEDSAVYLCASSLIGGASTDTQYFGPGTRLTVL.

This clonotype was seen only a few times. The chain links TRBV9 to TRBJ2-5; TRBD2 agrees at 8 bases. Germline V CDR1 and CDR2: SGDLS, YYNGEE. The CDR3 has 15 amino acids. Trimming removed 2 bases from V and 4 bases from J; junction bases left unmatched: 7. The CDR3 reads CASSVREGGGETQYF. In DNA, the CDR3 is TGTGCCAGCAGCGTTCGGGAGGGCGGAGGAGAGACCCAGTACTTC.

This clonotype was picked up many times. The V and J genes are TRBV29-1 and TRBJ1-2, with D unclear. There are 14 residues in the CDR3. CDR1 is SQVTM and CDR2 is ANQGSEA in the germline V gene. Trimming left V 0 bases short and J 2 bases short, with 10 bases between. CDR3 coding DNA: TGCAGCGTTGAAGATGGCCGGACGAACTATGGCTACACCTTC. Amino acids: CSVEDGRTNYGYTF.

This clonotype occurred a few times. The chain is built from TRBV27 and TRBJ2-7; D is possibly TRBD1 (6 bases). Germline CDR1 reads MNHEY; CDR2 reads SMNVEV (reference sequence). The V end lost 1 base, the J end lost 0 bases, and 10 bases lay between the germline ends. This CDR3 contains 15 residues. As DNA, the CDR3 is TGTGCCAGCAGTTTATTTGGGGACAACTCCTACGAGCAGTACTTC. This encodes CASSLFGDNSYEQYF.

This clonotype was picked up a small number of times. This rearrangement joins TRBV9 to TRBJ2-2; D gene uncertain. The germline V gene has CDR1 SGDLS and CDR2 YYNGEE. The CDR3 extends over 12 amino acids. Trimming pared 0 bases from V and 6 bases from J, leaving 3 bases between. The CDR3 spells CASSVDPGELFF. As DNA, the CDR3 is TGTGCCAGCAGCGTAGATCCCGGGGAGCTGTTTTTT.

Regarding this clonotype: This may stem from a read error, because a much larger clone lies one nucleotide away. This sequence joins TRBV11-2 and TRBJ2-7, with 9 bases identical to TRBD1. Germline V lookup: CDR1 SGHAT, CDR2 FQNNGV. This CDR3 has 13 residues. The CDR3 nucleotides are TGTGCCATCCCGGGACAGGGCGTCTACGGGCAGTACTTC. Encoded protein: CAIPGQGVYGQYF.

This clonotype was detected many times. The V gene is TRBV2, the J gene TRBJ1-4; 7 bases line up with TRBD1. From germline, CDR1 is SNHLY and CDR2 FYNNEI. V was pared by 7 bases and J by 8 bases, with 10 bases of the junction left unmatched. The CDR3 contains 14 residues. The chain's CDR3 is CASMGRQGREKLFF. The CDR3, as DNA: TGTGCCAGCATGGGGAGACAGGGACGGGAAAAACTGTTTTTT.

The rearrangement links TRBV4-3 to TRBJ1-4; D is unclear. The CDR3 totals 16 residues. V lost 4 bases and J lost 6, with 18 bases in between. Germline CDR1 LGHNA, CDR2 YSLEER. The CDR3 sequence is CASSPPGSSGDEKLFF. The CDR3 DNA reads TGCGCCAGCAGCCCCCCTGGATCATCCGGGGATGAAAAACTGTTTTTT.

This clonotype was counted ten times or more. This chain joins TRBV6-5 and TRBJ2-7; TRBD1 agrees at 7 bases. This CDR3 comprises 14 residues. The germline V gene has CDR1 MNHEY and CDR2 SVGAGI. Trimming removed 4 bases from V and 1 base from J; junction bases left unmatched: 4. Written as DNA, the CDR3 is TGTGCCAGCAGTTCGACAGGGCTATCCTACGAGCAGTACTTC. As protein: CASSSTGLSYEQYF.

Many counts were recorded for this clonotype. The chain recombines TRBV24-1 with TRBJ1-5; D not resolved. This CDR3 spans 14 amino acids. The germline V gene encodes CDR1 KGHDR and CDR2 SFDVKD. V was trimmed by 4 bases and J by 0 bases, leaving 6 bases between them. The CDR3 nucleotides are TGTGCCACCAGTGAAACCGGTAGCAATCAGCCCCAGCATTTT. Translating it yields CATSETGSNQPQHF.

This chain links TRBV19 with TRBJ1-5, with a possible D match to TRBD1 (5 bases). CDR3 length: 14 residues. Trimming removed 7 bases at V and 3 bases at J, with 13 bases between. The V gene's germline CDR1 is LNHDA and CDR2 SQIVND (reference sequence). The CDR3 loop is CASKEGAFNQPQHF. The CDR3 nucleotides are TGTGCCAGTAAGGAAGGGGCGTTCAATCAGCCCCAGCATTTT.

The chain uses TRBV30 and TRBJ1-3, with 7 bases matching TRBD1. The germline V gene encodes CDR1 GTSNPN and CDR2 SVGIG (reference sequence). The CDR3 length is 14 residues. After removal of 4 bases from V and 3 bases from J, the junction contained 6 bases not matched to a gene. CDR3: CAWNNRGVGNTIYF. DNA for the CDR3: TGTGCCTGGAACAACAGGGGTGTTGGAAACACCATATATTTT.

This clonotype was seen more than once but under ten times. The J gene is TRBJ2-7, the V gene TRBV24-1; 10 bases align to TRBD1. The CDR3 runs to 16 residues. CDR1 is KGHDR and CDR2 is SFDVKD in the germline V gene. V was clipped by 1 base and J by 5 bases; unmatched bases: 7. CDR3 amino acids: CATSDLSGQGMDEQYF. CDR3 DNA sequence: TGTGCCACCAGTGATTTATCGGGACAGGGGATGGACGAGCAGTACTTC.

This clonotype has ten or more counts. This chain's CDR3 is CASSEGVNGYGYTF. CDR3 bases: TGTGCCAGCAGTGAAGGAGTTAATGGCTATGGCTACACCTTC. The chain is built from TRBV6-1 and TRBJ1-2, with D hard to call. This CDR3 spans 14 amino acids. Germline V gives CDR1 MNHNS, CDR2 SASEGT. V lost 1 base and J 4 bases, leaving 10 bases between the germline ends.

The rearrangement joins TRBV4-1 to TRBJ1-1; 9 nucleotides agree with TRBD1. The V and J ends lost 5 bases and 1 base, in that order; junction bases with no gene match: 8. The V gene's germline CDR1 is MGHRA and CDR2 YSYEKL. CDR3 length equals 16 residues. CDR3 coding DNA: TGCGCCAGCAGCAGGACAGGGGAGGGCACGAACACTGAAGCTTTCTTT. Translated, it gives CASSRTGEGTNTEAFF.

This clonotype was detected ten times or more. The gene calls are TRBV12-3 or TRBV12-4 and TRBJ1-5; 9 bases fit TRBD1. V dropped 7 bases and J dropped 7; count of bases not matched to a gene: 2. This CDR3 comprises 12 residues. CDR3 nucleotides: TGTGCCAGCAACAGGGGGCGGCAGCCCCAGCATTTT. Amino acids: CASNRGRQPQHF.

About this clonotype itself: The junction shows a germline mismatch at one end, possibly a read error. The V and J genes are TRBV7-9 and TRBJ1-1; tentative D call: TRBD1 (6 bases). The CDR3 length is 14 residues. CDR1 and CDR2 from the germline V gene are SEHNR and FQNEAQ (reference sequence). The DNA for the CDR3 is TGTACCAGCAGCTTAAGGACAGCGGAAGGAAAAGCTTTCTTT. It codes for CTSSLRTAEGKAFF.